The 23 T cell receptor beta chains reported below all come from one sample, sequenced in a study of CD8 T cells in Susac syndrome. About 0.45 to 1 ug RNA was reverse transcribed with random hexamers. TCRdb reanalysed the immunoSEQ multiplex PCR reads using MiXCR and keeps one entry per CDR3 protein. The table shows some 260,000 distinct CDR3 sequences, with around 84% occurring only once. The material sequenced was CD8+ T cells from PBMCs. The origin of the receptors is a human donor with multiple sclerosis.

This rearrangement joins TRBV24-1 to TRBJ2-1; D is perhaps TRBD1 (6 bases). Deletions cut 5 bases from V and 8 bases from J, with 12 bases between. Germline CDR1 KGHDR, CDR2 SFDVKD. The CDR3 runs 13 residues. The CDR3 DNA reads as TGTGCCACCAGTGGGGTCAGGGGCGATGAGCAGTTCTTC. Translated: CATSGVRGDEQFF.

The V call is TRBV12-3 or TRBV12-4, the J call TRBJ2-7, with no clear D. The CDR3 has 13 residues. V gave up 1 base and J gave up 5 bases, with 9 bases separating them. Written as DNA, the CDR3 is TGTGCCAGCAGTTTAGGGCAGTCCAACGAGCAGTACTTC. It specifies CASSLGQSNEQYF.

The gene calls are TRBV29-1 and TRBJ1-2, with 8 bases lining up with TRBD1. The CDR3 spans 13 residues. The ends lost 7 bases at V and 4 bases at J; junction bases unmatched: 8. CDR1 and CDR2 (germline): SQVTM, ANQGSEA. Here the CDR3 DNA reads TGCAGCGCCTTGACAGGGGCCCCCTATGGCTACACCTTC. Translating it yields CSALTGAPYGYTF.

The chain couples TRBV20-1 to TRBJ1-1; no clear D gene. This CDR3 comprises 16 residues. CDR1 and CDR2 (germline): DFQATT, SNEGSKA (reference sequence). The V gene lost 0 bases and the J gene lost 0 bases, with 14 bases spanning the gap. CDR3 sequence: CSARDHVRSLNTEAFF. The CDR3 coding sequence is TGCAGTGCTAGAGACCATGTGCGGAGCCTGAACACTGAAGCTTTCTTT.

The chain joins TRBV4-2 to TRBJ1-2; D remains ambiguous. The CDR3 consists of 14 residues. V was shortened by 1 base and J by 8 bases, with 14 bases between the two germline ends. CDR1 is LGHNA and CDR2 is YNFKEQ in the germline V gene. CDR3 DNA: TGTGCCAGCAGCCAAGGAAGGGAAGTCGAGGGCTACACCTTC. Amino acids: CASSQGREVEGYTF.

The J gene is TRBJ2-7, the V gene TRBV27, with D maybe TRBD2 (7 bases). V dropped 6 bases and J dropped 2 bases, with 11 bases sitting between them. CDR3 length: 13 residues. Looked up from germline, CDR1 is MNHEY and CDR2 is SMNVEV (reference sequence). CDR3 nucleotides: TGTGCCAGCAGCGGGCGGGGGCCCTACGAGCAGTACTTC. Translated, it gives CASSGRGPYEQYF.

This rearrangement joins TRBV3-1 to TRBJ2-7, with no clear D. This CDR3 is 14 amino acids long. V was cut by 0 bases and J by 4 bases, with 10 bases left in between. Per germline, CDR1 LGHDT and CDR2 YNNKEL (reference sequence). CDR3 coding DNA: TGTGCCAGCAGCCAAGAACTGTTCCCATACGAGCAGTACTTC. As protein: CASSQELFPYEQYF.

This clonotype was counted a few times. CDR3 in amino acids: CASSTTGSNYNEQFF. The CDR3 region has the DNA TGTGCCAGCAGCACCACCGGGAGTAACTACAATGAGCAGTTCTTC. The chain is built from TRBV6-1 and TRBJ2-1; the D gene is possibly TRBD2 (6 bases). Trimming left V 6 bases short and J 3 bases short, with 15 bases between. The CDR3 extends over 15 amino acids. The germline gives CDR1 MNHNS, CDR2 SASEGT.

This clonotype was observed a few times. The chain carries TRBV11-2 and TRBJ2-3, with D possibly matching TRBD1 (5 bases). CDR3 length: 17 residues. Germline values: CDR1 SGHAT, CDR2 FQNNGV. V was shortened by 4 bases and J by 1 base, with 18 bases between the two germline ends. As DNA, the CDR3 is TGTGCCAGCAGCTCCCCCAGGTCTGGGGCGGGCACAGATACGCAGTATTTT. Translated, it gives CASSSPRSGAGTDTQYF.

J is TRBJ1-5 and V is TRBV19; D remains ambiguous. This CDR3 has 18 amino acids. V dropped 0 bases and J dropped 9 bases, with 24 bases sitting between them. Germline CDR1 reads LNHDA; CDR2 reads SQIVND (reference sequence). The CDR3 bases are TGTGCCAGTAGTATAGATCTGTACAGAGACCGAAAATGGCTGCCCCAGCATTTT. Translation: CASSIDLYRDRKWLPQHF.

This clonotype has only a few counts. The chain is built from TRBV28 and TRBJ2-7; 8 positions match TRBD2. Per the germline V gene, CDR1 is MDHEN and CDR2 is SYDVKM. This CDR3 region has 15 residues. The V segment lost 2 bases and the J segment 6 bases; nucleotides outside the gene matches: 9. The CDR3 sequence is CASSLKGAGEGEQYF. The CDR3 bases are TGTGCCAGCAGTTTAAAGGGAGCGGGAGAGGGCGAGCAGTACTTC.

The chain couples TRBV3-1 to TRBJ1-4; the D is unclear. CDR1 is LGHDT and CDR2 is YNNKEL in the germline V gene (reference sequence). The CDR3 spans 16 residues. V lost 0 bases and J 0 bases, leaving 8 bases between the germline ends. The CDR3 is CASSQDEAATNEKLFF. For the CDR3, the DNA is TGTGCCAGCAGCCAAGACGAAGCCGCAACTAATGAAAAACTGTTTTTT.

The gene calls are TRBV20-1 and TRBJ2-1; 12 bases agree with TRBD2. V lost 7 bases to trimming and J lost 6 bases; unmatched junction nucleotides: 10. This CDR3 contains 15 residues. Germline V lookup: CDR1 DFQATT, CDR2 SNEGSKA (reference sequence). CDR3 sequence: CSVHSGLAGPNEQFF. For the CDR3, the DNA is TGCAGTGTACACTCGGGACTAGCGGGCCCCAATGAGCAGTTCTTC.

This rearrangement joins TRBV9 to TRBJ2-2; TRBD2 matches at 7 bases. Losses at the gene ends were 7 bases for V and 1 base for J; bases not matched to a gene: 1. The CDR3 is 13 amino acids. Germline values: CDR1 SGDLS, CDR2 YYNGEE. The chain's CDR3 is CASRGGNTGELFF. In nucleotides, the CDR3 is TGTGCCAGCCGCGGGGGGAACACCGGGGAGCTGTTTTTT. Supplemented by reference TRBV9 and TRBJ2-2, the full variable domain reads DSGVTQTPKHLITATGQRVTLRCSPRSGDLSVYWYQQSLDQGLQFLIQYYNGEERAKGNILERFSAQQFPDLHSELNLSSLELGDSALYFCASRGGNTGELFFGEGSRLTVL.

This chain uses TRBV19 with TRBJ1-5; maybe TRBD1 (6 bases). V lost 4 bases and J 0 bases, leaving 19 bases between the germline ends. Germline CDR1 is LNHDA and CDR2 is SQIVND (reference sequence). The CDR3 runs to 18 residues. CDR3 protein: CASSSLRDIEYSNQPQHF. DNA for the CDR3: TGTGCCAGTAGTAGCCTCCGGGACATTGAATATAGCAATCAGCCCCAGCATTTT. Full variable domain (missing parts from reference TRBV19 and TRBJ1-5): DGGITQSPKYLFRKEGQNVTLSCEQNLNHDAMYWYRQDPGQGLRLIYYSQIVNDFQKGDIAEGYSVSREKKESFPLTVTSAQKNPTAFYLCASSSLRDIEYSNQPQHFGDGTRLSIL.

This chain's CDR3 is CASSSVGARHNEQFF. As DNA, the CDR3 is TGTGCCAGCAGTTCGGTTGGCGCCAGACACAATGAGCAGTTCTTC. J is TRBJ2-1 and V is TRBV27; D call uncertain. Germline CDR1 reads MNHEY; CDR2 reads SMNVEV (reference sequence). V gave up 4 bases and J gave up 5 bases, with 15 bases separating them. The CDR3 runs 15 residues.

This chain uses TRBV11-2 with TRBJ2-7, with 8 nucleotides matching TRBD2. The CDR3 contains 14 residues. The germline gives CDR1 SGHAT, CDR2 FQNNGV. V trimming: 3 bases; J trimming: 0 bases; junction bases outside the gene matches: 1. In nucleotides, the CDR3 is TGTGCCAGCAGCTTTAGCGGGAACTCCTACGAGCAGTACTTC. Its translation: CASSFSGNSYEQYF. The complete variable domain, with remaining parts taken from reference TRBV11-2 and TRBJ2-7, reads EAGVAQSPRYKIIEKRQSVAFWCNPISGHATLYWYQQILGQGPKLLIQFQNNGVVDDSQLPKDRFSAERLKGVDSTLKIQPAKLEDSAVYLCASSFSGNSYEQYFGPGTRLTVT.

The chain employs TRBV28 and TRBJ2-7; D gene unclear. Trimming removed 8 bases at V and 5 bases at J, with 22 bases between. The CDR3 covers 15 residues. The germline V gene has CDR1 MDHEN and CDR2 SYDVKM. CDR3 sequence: CASLHTISSWDEQYF. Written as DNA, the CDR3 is TGTGCCAGCCTCCACACCATATCCTCCTGGGACGAGCAGTACTTC. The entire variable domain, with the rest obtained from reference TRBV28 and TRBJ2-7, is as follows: DVKVTQSSRYLVKRTGEKVFLECVQDMDHENMFWYRQDPGLGLRLIYFSYDVKMKEKGDIPEGYSVSREKKERFSLILESASTNQTSMYLCASLHTISSWDEQYFGPGTRLTVT.

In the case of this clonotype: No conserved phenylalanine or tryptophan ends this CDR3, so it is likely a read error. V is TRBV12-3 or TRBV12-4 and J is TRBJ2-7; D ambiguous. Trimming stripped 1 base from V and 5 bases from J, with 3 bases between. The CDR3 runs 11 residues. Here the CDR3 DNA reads TGTGCCAGCAGTTTAGGGAACGAGCAGTACCTC. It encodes CASSLGNEQYL.

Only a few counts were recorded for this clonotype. The CDR3 DNA sequence: TGTGCCAGCAGGCACCGACAGGTGCCACCCAACACTGAAGCTTTCTTT. Translated, it gives CASRHRQVPPNTEAFF. V is TRBV28 and J is TRBJ1-1; D is perhaps TRBD1 (6 bases). The CDR3 covers 16 residues. Germline V gives CDR1 MDHEN, CDR2 SYDVKM. V dropped 6 bases and J dropped 2 bases, with 19 bases sitting between them.

DNA for the CDR3: TGTGCCAGCAGCTTAGCACAACGGTACGAGCAGTACTTC. Protein: CASSLAQRYEQYF. The genes are TRBV7-9 and TRBJ2-7, with D unresolved. Germline V gene sequence: CDR1 SEHNR, CDR2 FQNEAQ (reference sequence). The CDR3 is made up of 13 amino acids. V was shortened by 0 bases and J by 4 bases, with 7 bases between the two germline ends.

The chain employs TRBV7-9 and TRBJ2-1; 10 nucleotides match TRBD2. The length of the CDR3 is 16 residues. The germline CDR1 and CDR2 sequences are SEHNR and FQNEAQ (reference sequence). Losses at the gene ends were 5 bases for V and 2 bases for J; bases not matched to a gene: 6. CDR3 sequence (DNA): TGTGCCAGCAGCCCCGCCGGGACTAGCGCCTACAATGAGCAGTTCTTC. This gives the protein CASSPAGTSAYNEQFF.

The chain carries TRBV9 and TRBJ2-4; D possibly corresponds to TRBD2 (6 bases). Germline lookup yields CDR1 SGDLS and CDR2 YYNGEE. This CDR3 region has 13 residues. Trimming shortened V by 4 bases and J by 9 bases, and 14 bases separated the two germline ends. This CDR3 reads CASSSSAEGIQYF. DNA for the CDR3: TGTGCCAGCAGCTCGTCGGCGGAGGGCATTCAGTACTTC.